This T cell receptor (beta chain) was recovered during a study of blood T cell repertoires in COVID-19. This study enrolled people aged roughly 18 to 100 from roughly 24 US geographic areas. Cohort 3 donors counted as recovered after two negative PCRs, clearance, or resolved symptoms. Some clones are missing from TCRdb's copy, which holds only in-frame ones; the method was immunoSEQ multiplex PCR. The repertoire consists of around 300,000 clones, with over 70% occurring once and the leading ten covering less than 5.5%. Specimen: PBMCs or T cells enriched from blood (not recorded which). The origin of this receptor is a man younger than 45 who had recovered from COVID-19.

DNA for the CDR3: TGTGCCAGCGGGACAGGGGTGGGCTATGGCTACACCTTC. Protein product: CASGTGVGYGYTF. The rearrangement links TRBV2 to TRBJ1-2; 10 nucleotides match TRBD1. Germline V CDR1 and CDR2: SNHLY, FYNNEI. V dropped 8 bases and J dropped 4; count of bases not matched to a gene: 4. The CDR3 totals 13 residues.